This is a list of T cell receptor beta chains from one sample in a study of shared clonotypes between healthy human individuals. TCRdb's copy holds only in-frame clones and misses some; the assay was immunoSEQ multiplex PCR. The sample has about 960,000 clones, around three quarters seen once. Sequencing used memory CD4+ T cells sorted from blood. These receptors all come from a man in his late teens or twenties in good health. Both conserved end residues are part of each CDR3. D genes are given only for firm matches. Expanded clones are given a class, and other clones once, few, many or no size at all.

size: -; D: -; V: TRBV4-1; J: TRBJ1-3; DNA: TGCGCCAGCAGCCAAGGCAGGGTGGGAGGAAACACCATATATTTT; CDR3: CASSQGRVGGNTIYF
size: few; D: -; V: TRBV19; J: TRBJ2-7; DNA: TGTGCCAGTAGTTTACGTACAGGCCCCTACGAGCAGTACTTC; CDR3: CASSLRTGPYEQYF
size: -; D: TRBD1; V: TRBV6-1; J: TRBJ1-5; DNA: TGTGCCAGCAGTGAAGCCACAGGGGCTAGTCAGCCCCAGCATTTT; CDR3: CASSEATGASQPQHF
size: -; D: -; V: TRBV5-1; J: TRBJ2-7; DNA: TGCGCCAGCAGCTTGAGCCAGCCTCTAGAGCAGTACTTC; CDR3: CASSLSQPLEQYF
size: -; D: -; V: TRBV6-5; J: TRBJ2-7; DNA: TGTGCCAGCAGCCGAGACAGTCGCGACGAGCAGTACTTC; CDR3: CASSRDSRDEQYF
size: -; D: -; V: TRBV19; J: TRBJ2-6; DNA: TGTGCCAGTAGTATAGCTGGGGCCAACGTCCTGACTTTC; CDR3: CASSIAGANVLTF
size: few; D: -; V: TRBV29-1; J: TRBJ1-1; DNA: TGCAGCGTTGAATTTGGGACAAATCTAAACACTGAAGCTTTCTTT; CDR3: CSVEFGTNLNTEAFF
size: -; D: -; V: TRBV28; J: TRBJ1-5; DNA: TGTGCCAGCAGTTTATCAGGGAGGGGAGGTCAGCCCCAGCATTTT; CDR3: CASSLSGRGGQPQHF
size: -; D: TRBD2; V: TRBV7-2; J: TRBJ2-2; DNA: TGTGCCAGCAGCTTGAAAGGACTAGCGGGAACCGGGGAGCTGTTTTTT; CDR3: CASSLKGLAGTGELFF
size: -; D: TRBD1; V: TRBV2; J: TRBJ2-1; DNA: TGTGCCAGCAGTGAAATAGGACAGGGCCGGGATGAGCAGTTCTTC; CDR3: CASSEIGQGRDEQFF
size: -; D: TRBD1; V: TRBV29-1; J: TRBJ1-4; DNA: TGCAGCGTAAAAGGGGGGACAGTGAGAAATGAAAAACTGTTTTTT; CDR3: CSVKGGTVRNEKLFF
size: few; D: TRBD1; V: TRBV6-1; J: TRBJ2-4; DNA: TGTGCCAGCAGTGAAGGGGGACAGCGTCTGCTCGTTTTC; CDR3: CASSEGGQRLLVF
size: few; D: -; V: TRBV10-3; J: TRBJ1-2; DNA: TGTGCCATAATGACAGTTTACTATGGCTACACCTTC; CDR3: CAIMTVYYGYTF
size: -; D: -; V: TRBV5-4; J: TRBJ1-2; DNA: TGTGCCAGCAGCTTGGGCCCGGTGAGCTATGGCTACACCTTC; CDR3: CASSLGPVSYGYTF
size: -; D: -; V: TRBV4-3; J: TRBJ2-3; DNA: TGCGCCAGCAGCCAAGTGACTACCGCAGATACGCAGTATTTT; CDR3: CASSQVTTADTQYF
size: -; D: -; V: TRBV11-2; J: TRBJ2-7; DNA: TGTGCCAGCAGCTTAGGGGCACTTTACGAGCAGTACTTC; CDR3: CASSLGALYEQYF
size: -; D: -; V: TRBV6-1; J: TRBJ1-1; DNA: TGTGCCAGCACTCAGACGAACACTGAAGCTTTCTTT; CDR3: CASTQTNTEAFF
size: -; D: TRBD2; V: TRBV30; J: TRBJ2-1; DNA: TGTGCCTGGAGTGTAGTGGGAGGGAACTACAATGAGCAGTTCTTC; CDR3: CAWSVVGGNYNEQFF
size: -; D: -; V: TRBV5-1; J: TRBJ1-1; DNA: TGCGCCAGCAGCTTCGGTACTGAAGCTTTCTTT; CDR3: CASSFGTEAFF
size: -; D: -; V: TRBV5-6; J: TRBJ2-7; DNA: TGTGCCAGCAGCCGTCGTTTCACCGAGCAGTACTTC; CDR3: CASSRRFTEQYF
size: few; D: -; V: TRBV15; J: TRBJ1-6; DNA: TGTGCCACCAGCAGAGTCGTAGGTTCACCCCTCCACTTT; CDR3: CATSRVVGSPLHF
size: -; D: -; V: TRBV6-4; J: TRBJ1-4; DNA: TGTGCCAGCAGTGACGCGACCGTTATTTTTTATGAAAAACTGTTTTTT; CDR3: CASSDATVIFYEKLFF
size: -; D: -; V: TRBV7-2; J: TRBJ2-7; DNA: TGTGCCAGCACCAAATCCCAGGGGACTTCTTACGAGCAGTACTTC; CDR3: CASTKSQGTSYEQYF
size: -; D: -; V: TRBV11-3; J: TRBJ2-2; DNA: TGTGCCAGCAGCTTGGAGGGAGTAGGAACCGGGGAGCTGTTTTTT; CDR3: CASSLEGVGTGELFF
size: few; D: -; V: TRBV6-1; J: TRBJ1-5; DNA: TGTGCCAGCAGTGAGTGGGGGAATCAGCCCCAGCATTTT; CDR3: CASSEWGNQPQHF
size: -; D: -; V: TRBV30; J: TRBJ2-2; DNA: TGTGCCTGGAGTACTCCCAAACCCCTCAACACCGGGGAGCTGTTTTTT; CDR3: CAWSTPKPLNTGELFF
size: -; D: -; V: TRBV2; J: TRBJ2-1; DNA: TGTGCCAGCAGTGGTCTAGGGCCCTACAATGAGCAGTTCTTC; CDR3: CASSGLGPYNEQFF
size: -; D: -; V: TRBV21-1; J: TRBJ1-4; DNA: TGTGCCAGCAGCAAAGCAGCAACAGGGGACGCCCATCCAACTAATGAAAAACTGTTTTTT; CDR3: CASSKAATGDAHPTNEKLFF
size: -; D: -; V: TRBV6-6; J: TRBJ2-7; DNA: TGTGCCAGCAGTTACTTCACGGCTAGGGAGCAGTACTTC; CDR3: CASSYFTAREQYF
size: few; D: -; V: TRBV4-2; J: TRBJ1-6; DNA: TGTGCCAGCAGCCAAGATACGGCAGTACCTTATAATTCACCCCTCCACTTT; CDR3: CASSQDTAVPYNSPLHF
size: -; D: -; V: TRBV2; J: TRBJ2-7; DNA: TGTGCCAGCAGTAGACAGGGAGGAGGGGCCTACGAGCAGTACTTC; CDR3: CASSRQGGGAYEQYF
size: -; D: TRBD1; V: TRBV7-9; J: TRBJ1-1; DNA: TGTGCCAGCAGCCTGAACGGACAGGCTCTGGTTTTCTTT; CDR3: CASSLNGQALVFF
size: few; D: -; V: TRBV7-8; J: TRBJ2-5; DNA: TGTGCCAGCAGCCCTGGGGGCAGGGGGGCAGAGACCCAGTACTTC; CDR3: CASSPGGRGAETQYF
size: many; D: TRBD1; V: TRBV10-3; J: TRBJ2-2; DNA: TGTGCCATCAGTGAGGGAGACAGGGCCGCCGGGGAGCTGTTTTTT; CDR3: CAISEGDRAAGELFF
size: -; D: -; V: TRBV7-2; J: TRBJ1-1; DNA: TGTGCCAGCAGCTTAGGAGTAAGGAACACTGAAGCTTTCTTT; CDR3: CASSLGVRNTEAFF
size: -; D: -; V: TRBV7-2; J: TRBJ1-2; DNA: TGTGCCAGCAGCTTAGCAGGGCCCTATGGCTACACCTTC; CDR3: CASSLAGPYGYTF
size: -; D: -; V: TRBV9; J: TRBJ2-2; DNA: TGTGCCAGCAGCGTATTCAGCGATAACACCGGGGAGCTGTTTTTT; CDR3: CASSVFSDNTGELFF
size: few; D: TRBD1; V: TRBV27; J: TRBJ2-2; DNA: TGTGCCAGCAGTTTACACGACAGGGAGCGGGAGCTGTTTTTT; CDR3: CASSLHDRERELFF
size: -; D: TRBD2; V: TRBV4-1; J: TRBJ2-7; DNA: TGCGCCAGCAGCCAAGATACGACTAGCATTCGCGAGCAGTACTTC; CDR3: CASSQDTTSIREQYF
size: -; D: TRBD1; V: TRBV27; J: TRBJ2-7; DNA: TGTGCCAGCAGTGGGACAGCCAGTTCCTACGAGCAGTACTTC; CDR3: CASSGTASSYEQYF
size: -; D: -; V: TRBV5-4; J: TRBJ1-6; DNA: TGTGCCAGCAGCACTAAAACGGAAGGGTCTCCCCTCCACTTT; CDR3: CASSTKTEGSPLHF
size: -; D: -; V: TRBV7-9; J: TRBJ1-2; DNA: TGTGCCAGCAGCTTAGCTTCCGGTGCGGGGGGCTACACCTTC; CDR3: CASSLASGAGGYTF
size: -; D: -; V: TRBV6-6; J: TRBJ1-5; DNA: TGTGCCAGCAGTACGCAGGGGACTCAGCCCCAGCATTTT; CDR3: CASSTQGTQPQHF
size: -; D: -; V: TRBV11-2; J: TRBJ1-2; DNA: TGTGCCAGCAGCTCACTTTTGTCGAGGGCAGGCTACACCTTC; CDR3: CASSSLLSRAGYTF
size: -; D: -; V: TRBV11-2; J: TRBJ2-3; DNA: TGTGCCAGCAGCTTAGATTGGGGACCGAGCACAGATACGCAGTATTTT; CDR3: CASSLDWGPSTDTQYF
size: few; D: TRBD1; V: TRBV12-5; J: TRBJ2-1; DNA: TGTGCTAGTGGAGAAATCACAGGGGGCATTAATGAGCAGTTCTTC; CDR3: CASGEITGGINEQFF
size: -; D: -; V: TRBV18; J: TRBJ2-5; DNA: TGTGCCAGCTCACCACCGGTGAACCGCCAAGAGACCCAGTACTTC; CDR3: CASSPPVNRQETQYF
size: -; D: -; V: TRBV7-9; J: TRBJ2-7; DNA: TGTGCGAGCACCTCAGCGAAAGGAGCCCTTTACGAGCAGTACTTC; CDR3: CASTSAKGALYEQYF
size: once; D: -; V: TRBV19; J: TRBJ2-6; DNA: TGTGCCAGTACTCCAGACAGAGCAGGGGCCAACGTCCTGACTTTC; CDR3: CASTPDRAGANVLTF
size: -; D: -; V: TRBV27; J: TRBJ1-6; DNA: TGTGCCAGCAGCTATGCCGGGACCGGACGTTCACCCCTCCACTTT; CDR3: CASSYAGTGRSPLHF
size: -; D: -; V: TRBV2; J: TRBJ2-7; DNA: TGTGCCAGCAGAGCATGGGGTGCGCACGAGCAGTACTTC; CDR3: CASRAWGAHEQYF